This passage covers 20 T cell receptor beta chains from one sample sequenced in a study of beta chain features in type 1 diabetes. Expressed TCRB transcripts got sequenced, as all isolated RNA was reverse transcribed. Sequenced by immunoSEQ multiplex PCR; TCRdb stores in-frame clones only, minus some. The sample has just over 600,000 clones; around 15% are singletons. Sequencing was carried out using naive CD4+ T cells from blood. The source is a man between 18 and 35 years old in good health.

This clone came up a few times. Other DNA sequences from this sample encode an identical CDR3 as well. The chain recombines TRBV10-3 with TRBJ2-7, with TRBD2 identical over 7 bases. The CDR3 has 14 residues. J was trimmed by 4 bases and V by 0 bases; bases with no gene match: 3. Germline CDR1 reads ENHRY; CDR2 reads SYGVKD. This chain's CDR3 is CAISESLALYEQYF. CDR3 bases: TGTGCCATCAGTGAGTCACTAGCGCTGTACGAGCAGTACTTC.

The chain carries TRBV9 and TRBJ2-1; D call uncertain. From germline, CDR1 is SGDLS and CDR2 YYNGEE. The V end was cut by 0 bases, the J end by 12 bases, with 13 bases between. This CDR3 is 13 amino acids long. CDR3 protein: CASSVAPWQSQFF. The DNA for the CDR3 is TGTGCCAGCAGCGTAGCTCCCTGGCAGTCGCAGTTCTTC. The complete variable domain, with remaining parts taken from reference TRBV9 and TRBJ2-1, reads DSGVTQTPKHLITATGQRVTLRCSPRSGDLSVYWYQQSLDQGLQFLIQYYNGEERAKGNILERFSAQQFPDLHSELNLSSLELGDSALYFCASSVAPWQSQFFGPGTRLTVL.

This rearrangement joins TRBV6-6 to TRBJ2-6; D might be TRBD1 or TRBD2, each matching 5 bases. This CDR3 region has 15 residues. Germline CDR1 MNHNY, CDR2 SVGAGI (reference sequence). Trimming shortened V by 6 bases and J by 1 base, and 10 bases separated the two germline ends. CDR3 sequence reads: CASRIGTSGANVLTF. As DNA, the CDR3 is TGTGCCAGCAGGATCGGGACGTCTGGGGCCAACGTCCTGACTTTC.

There are a few counts of this clone. The chain combines TRBV7-9 with TRBJ2-3, with 9 bases fitting TRBD1. This CDR3 contains 15 residues. Germline V gene lookup returns CDR1 SEHNR and CDR2 FQNEAQ (reference sequence). Trimming removed 5 bases from V and 3 bases from J; junction bases left unmatched: 6. CDR3 bases: TGTGCCAGCAGCCCGGGACAGGGCGGTACAGATACGCAGTATTTT. Translating it yields CASSPGQGGTDTQYF.

A few counts support this clone. This rearrangement joins TRBV27 to TRBJ2-6; the D is unclear. Trimming stripped 7 bases from V and 1 base from J, with 14 bases between. CDR1 and CDR2 from the germline V gene are MNHEY and SMNVEV (reference sequence). The CDR3 loop spans 16 amino acids. The CDR3 spells CASTSLLASGANVLTF. DNA of the CDR3: TGTGCCAGCACGAGTCTGCTTGCGTCTGGGGCCAACGTCCTGACTTTC.

CDR3 in amino acids: CAITRTDANTGELFF. The CDR3, as DNA: TGTGCCATCACACGGACAGACGCGAACACCGGGGAGCTGTTTTTT. V gene TRBV6-1 combines with J gene TRBJ2-2, with D possibly TRBD1 on 6 matching bases. CDR3 size: 15 residues. The germline gives CDR1 MNHNS, CDR2 SASEGT. V lost 10 bases to trimming and J lost 0 bases, with 15 bases between them.

The rearrangement joins TRBV7-9 to TRBJ2-5; no definite D call. CDR3 length: 12 amino acids. Germline values: CDR1 SEHNR, CDR2 FQNEAQ (reference sequence). With 1 base removed from V and 4 bases from J, the gap between germline ends came to 4 bases. CDR3 residues: CASSLDGETQYF. The CDR3 nucleotides read TGTGCCAGCAGCTTAGATGGAGAGACCCAGTACTTC. Full variable domain (rest looked up from reference TRBV7-9 and TRBJ2-5): DTGVSQNPRHKITKRGQNVTFRCDPISEHNRLYWYRQTLGQGPEFLTYFQNEAQLEKSRLLSDRFSAERPKGSFSTLEIQRTEQGDSAMYLCASSLDGETQYFGPGTRLLVL.

The V gene is TRBV11-3, the J gene TRBJ1-5; D may be TRBD1 (6 bases). The V end was cut by 6 bases, the J end by 0 bases, with 9 bases between. There are 14 residues in the CDR3. Germline V gives CDR1 SGHNT, CDR2 YENEEA. The CDR3 nucleotides read TGTGCCAGCAGTCGACAGGTTAGCAATCAGCCCCAGCATTTT. Amino acid sequence: CASSRQVSNQPQHF.

The chain's CDR3 is CASSLGHASYEQYF. The CDR3 DNA is TGTGCCAGCAGCTTAGGGCATGCATCCTACGAGCAGTACTTC. V is TRBV11-2 and J is TRBJ2-7; D is ambiguous. CDR3 length equals 14 residues. Per germline, CDR1 SGHAT and CDR2 FQNNGV. V lost 1 base to trimming and J lost 1 base, with 8 bases between them.

This clone was seen more than once but under ten times. DNA of the CDR3: TGTGCCAGCAGCAAAGTCCCCAGGGAGCAGAACACTGAAGCTTTCTTT. It codes for CASSKVPREQNTEAFF. The genes are TRBV21-1 and TRBJ1-1. TRBV21-1 is a pseudogene. This CDR3 spans 16 amino acids.

The chain is built from TRBV23-1 and TRBJ2-6; D unclear. TRBV23-1 is known as an ORF, though its function is uncertain. V lost 6 bases, J lost 4 bases, and 7 bases lay in between. The CDR3 runs to 13 residues. As DNA, the CDR3 is TGCGCCAGCAGGGGTTCCGGGGCCAACGTCCTGACTTTC. This encodes CASRGSGANVLTF.

This clone was seen a few times. The chain has TRBV6-1 and TRBJ1-1, with D hard to call. CDR3 size: 10 residues. V was cut by 1 base and J by 11 bases, with 5 bases left in between. CDR1 and CDR2 from the germline V gene are MNHNS and SASEGT. CDR3: CASSEVEAFF. CDR3 bases: TGTGCCAGCAGTGAAGTTGAGGCTTTCTTT.

This clone was seen only a few times. The V call is TRBV7-9, the J call TRBJ1-2, with 7 bases that match TRBD1. Germline V gene sequence: CDR1 SEHNR, CDR2 FQNEAQ (reference sequence). Trimming removed 5 bases from V and 6 bases from J; junction bases left unmatched: 15. The CDR3 runs to 16 residues. CDR3 nucleotide sequence: TGTGCCAGCAGCCCCGCCCCAAGGGGGCCCATTGATGGCTACACCTTC. Its translation: CASSPAPRGPIDGYTF. The whole variable domain, remainder taken from reference TRBV7-9 and TRBJ1-2, is DTGVSQNPRHKITKRGQNVTFRCDPISEHNRLYWYRQTLGQGPEFLTYFQNEAQLEKSRLLSDRFSAERPKGSFSTLEIQRTEQGDSAMYLCASSPAPRGPIDGYTFGSGTRLTVV.

This chain joins TRBV9 and TRBJ2-1; 7 bases agree with TRBD2. The CDR3 sequence is 15 residues long. CDR1 and CDR2 from the germline V gene are SGDLS and YYNGEE. With V trimmed by 7 bases and J by 9 bases, 16 bases remained unmatched. The CDR3 reads CASRPGDSGTGEQFF. CDR3 sequence (DNA): TGTGCCAGCCGCCCTGGTGACAGCGGGACGGGTGAGCAGTTCTTC.

The chain links TRBV2 to TRBJ1-4; 8 nucleotides align to TRBD1. The V gene end was trimmed by 5 bases and the J gene end by 5 bases; junction bases not matched to a gene: 4. This CDR3 spans 14 amino acids. The germline V gene encodes CDR1 SNHLY and CDR2 FYNNEI. The CDR3 reads CASSRQGRNEKLFF. In DNA form, the CDR3 reads TGTGCCAGCAGTCGACAGGGGAGGAATGAAAAACTGTTTTTT.

This clone was picked up a small number of times. Other DNA sequences from this sample encode an identical CDR3 as well. The chain employs TRBV19 and TRBJ2-3; D remains unclear. The V gene's germline CDR1 is LNHDA and CDR2 SQIVND (reference sequence). The CDR3 contains 14 residues. Trimming left V 3 bases short and J 0 bases short, with 7 bases between. The CDR3 is CASSIGQSTDTQYF. The CDR3 DNA reads TGTGCCAGTAGTATTGGTCAGAGCACAGATACGCAGTATTTT.

This rearrangement joins TRBV10-3 to TRBJ1-5; D is unclear. V was trimmed by 7 bases and J by 5 bases, leaving 9 bases between them. CDR1 and CDR2 from the germline V gene are ENHRY and SYGVKD. The CDR3 runs to 12 residues. The CDR3, as DNA: TGTGCCATCAAGGCAGAGGATCAGCCCCAGCATTTT. It yields the protein CAIKAEDQPQHF.

The J gene is TRBJ1-2, the V gene TRBV18; 9 nucleotides match TRBD1. The CDR3 length is 17 residues. Per the germline V gene, CDR1 is KGHSH and CDR2 is LQKENI. The V and J ends lost 5 bases and 0 bases, in that order; junction bases with no gene match: 10. The CDR3 DNA reads TGTGCCAGCTCAGCAACAGACAGGGGGAGTGCTAACTATGGCTACACCTTC. This translates into CASSATDRGSANYGYTF. The complete variable domain, with remaining parts taken from reference TRBV18 and TRBJ1-2, reads NAGVMQNPRHLVRRRGQEARLRCSPMKGHSHVYWYRQLPEEGLKFMVYLQKENIIDESGMPKERFSAEFPKEGPSILRIQQVVRGDSAAYFCASSATDRGSANYGYTFGSGTRLTVV.

This clone showed up just a few times. The gene calls are TRBV6-6 and TRBJ1-1, with D hard to call. The CDR3 totals 14 residues. V was cut by 0 bases and J by 6 bases, with 11 bases left in between. CDR1 and CDR2 from the germline V gene are MNHNY and SVGAGI (reference sequence). CDR3 sequence (DNA): TGTGCCAGCAGTTACTCGAATAACTACCCTGAAGCTTTCTTT. This encodes CASSYSNNYPEAFF.

This clone came up a few times. This chain links TRBV2 with TRBJ2-7; 11 bases match TRBD2. The V gene end was trimmed by 5 bases and the J gene end by 6 bases; junction bases not matched to a gene: 6. Germline CDR1 reads SNHLY; CDR2 reads FYNNEI. The CDR3 totals 14 residues. The CDR3 loop reads CASSYSGGAREQYF. The CDR3 DNA follows: TGTGCCAGCAGTTATAGCGGGGGGGCCCGCGAGCAGTACTTC.